The T cell receptor beta chain described here comes from a study of blood T cell repertoires in COVID-19 (dated by TCRdb to 2019 to 2021). General notes on the study: Collaborator samples came from the United States, Italy and Spain and covered acute and convalescent phases of COVID-19. The prospective study material was composed of cDNA or gDNA derived from T cells, B-cell-depleted T cells, or PBMCs. The dataset comprised deeply sampled blood TCRbeta repertoires from subjects exposed to, actively infected with, or recovered from COVID-19. The repertoires were released in a freely available public database intended as a resource for research on the immune response to SARS-CoV-2. Samples were obtained from the ongoing ImmuneRACE study (first 160 participants) and from 1,000 to 1,500 subjects provided by 6 global collaborators. Sample metadata almost always included a de-identified subject ID, COVID-19 status, age in years and sex. Where HLA class I and class II types were available, the types were taken from metadata supplied by the sample provider, not from assay-based typing. Overall results and qualifications from the work: Clinical and demographic metadata were provided uncurated, with the amount varying by source and participant.

Participants in the prospective study were aged 18 to 89 years, lived in 24 United States geographic areas, and enrolled through a virtual design. Cohort assignment in the prospective study relied on participant-reported clinical history from a screening survey and a study questionnaire. For ImmuneRACE Cohort 3, a participant was defined as recovered based on two consecutive negative NP/OP PCR tests, clearance by a healthcare professional, or resolution of symptoms. Each participant in the prospective study had whole blood, serum and a nasopharyngeal or oropharyngeal swab collected by mobile phlebotomists. Participants in the prospective study had the option to provide additional blood draws and questionnaires over an approximately 2-month period. Blood samples from the prospective study were shipped frozen or at room temperature prior to DNA extraction. As to this clone: It lacks a known antigen. No base quality information exists; no much larger clone differs at one position.

TCRbeta CDR3 regions were amplified from genomic DNA by means of the immunoSEQ Assay, a bias-controlled multiplex PCR. Per the authors' processing: Within the assay, amplification of reference gene primers was used to estimate how many nucleated cells each sample contained. To quantify the absolute abundance of each unique TCRbeta CDR3 rearrangement, sequence reads were collapsed and filtered. For each sample, productive Simpson clonality was calculated as the square root of Simpson's diversity index over productive rearrangements. Held by TCRdb, this immuneACCESS table contains in-frame sequences only and omits some clones. Under half of the omission traces to an unresolved V gene where checked; the cause of the rest is unknown. V, J and clone size were drawn from that table, and D and trimming were deduced from the DNA. Present in this sample are more than 200,000 clones, around 84% of which were seen just once. The ten largest make up approximately 1.5% of the sample.

The CDR3 runs 17 residues from the cysteine to the phenylalanine. The CDR3 DNA has 51 bases and is translated from base 1. This receptor was taken from a woman in her 50s who had recovered from COVID-19. In this chain, TRBV7-5 is recombined with TRBJ2-2; the table's D call TRBD2 went unverified against the DNA. TRBV7-5 is marked as a pseudogene. Input material: PBMCs or T cells enriched from blood (not recorded which). The DNA reads as follows: TGTGCCAGAAGAGCCCCTAGCGGGAGGGCAAGTCTTGGGGAGCTGTTTTTT. This translates into CARRAPSGRASLGELFF.